The 27 T cell receptor beta chains below were found in one sample sequenced in a study of glioma-infiltrating T cells after dendritic cell vaccination. Assay: immunoSEQ multiplex PCR; the TCRdb copy retains only in-frame clones and omits some. Seen here are around 83,000 clones, 75% to 90% observed once, and the top ten hold 8.5%. Time point denoted: after dendritic cell vaccination, including at tumor progression/relapse. Sequenced material: blood, taken after dendritic cell vaccination. The receptors stem from a human donor with glioblastoma.

This sequence joins TRBV27 and TRBJ2-1; TRBD1 might be the D (6 bases). Germline V gives CDR1 MNHEY, CDR2 SMNVEV (reference sequence). The CDR3 is 14 amino acids. V lost 6 bases and J lost 0, with 9 bases in between. DNA of the CDR3: TGTGCCAGCAGACAGGGCGGCTCCTACAATGAGCAGTTCTTC. It codes for CASRQGGSYNEQFF.

The chain has TRBV7-6 and TRBJ2-7, with TRBD1 identical over 8 bases. V lost 3 bases, J lost 3 bases, and 10 bases stayed unmatched. This CDR3 is 16 amino acids long. Germline CDR1 SGHVS, CDR2 FNYEAQ. The CDR3 loop reads CASSLAATGAFYEQYF. The CDR3 DNA sequence: TGTGCCAGCAGCTTGGCCGCGACAGGGGCGTTCTACGAGCAGTACTTC.

The chain links TRBV28 to TRBJ2-1, with a possible D match to TRBD2 (6 bases). Germline V gene data show CDR1 as MDHEN and CDR2 as SYDVKM. CDR3 length equals 13 residues. Trimming pared 6 bases from V and 7 bases from J, leaving 13 bases between. The DNA of the CDR3 is TGTGCCAGCAGCGGAGGGGCTCTTAATGAGCAGTTCTTC. It encodes CASSGGALNEQFF.

The chain recombines TRBV7-2 with TRBJ2-7, with TRBD1 matching 7 bases. V lost 5 bases, J lost 3 bases, and 7 bases stayed unmatched. The CDR3 spans 14 residues. CDR1 and CDR2 from the germline V gene are SGHTA and FQGNSA. Written as DNA, the CDR3 is TGTGCCAGCAGCGCCCGCCGACAGGGCTACGAGCAGTACTTC. Translating it yields CASSARRQGYEQYF.

J is TRBJ1-5 and V is TRBV5-6; TRBD1 matches 8 bases. The germline gives CDR1 SGHDT, CDR2 YYEEEE. This CDR3 is 14 amino acids long. The trim removed 3 bases at V and 5 bases at J, leaving 4 bases unmatched. The CDR3 loop reads CASSSDRDYQPQHF. The CDR3 coding sequence is TGTGCCAGCAGCTCGGACAGGGATTATCAGCCCCAGCATTTT.

The rearrangement uses TRBV4-1 and TRBJ1-5; a weak D match, TRBD1 (6 bases). This CDR3 comprises 16 residues. Trimming left V 0 bases short and J 3 bases short, with 12 bases between. Germline V gives CDR1 MGHRA, CDR2 YSYEKL. This chain's CDR3 is CASSQEQAGANQPQHF. Written as DNA, the CDR3 is TGCGCCAGCAGCCAAGAGCAGGCAGGGGCCAATCAGCCCCAGCATTTT.

The chain couples TRBV2 to TRBJ1-2; 11 bases are shared with TRBD1. The length of the CDR3 is 17 residues. V gave up 7 bases and J gave up 0 bases; unmatched junction bases: 10. Per germline, CDR1 SNHLY and CDR2 FYNNEI. CDR3 DNA sequence: TGTGCCAGCACCAGGACAGGGGGCTTCGTCCCTAACTATGGCTACACCTTC. Protein: CASTRTGGFVPNYGYTF.

This sequence joins TRBV2 and TRBJ1-5; 11 nucleotides align to TRBD1. Per germline, CDR1 SNHLY and CDR2 FYNNEI. After removal of 8 bases from V and 0 bases from J, the junction contained 9 bases not matched to a gene. This CDR3 comprises 17 residues. The CDR3 protein is CASQGQGGSRSNQPQHF. For the CDR3, the DNA is TGTGCCAGCCAGGGACAGGGGGGATCCCGTAGCAATCAGCCCCAGCATTTT.

The chain joins TRBV5-6 to TRBJ1-2; TRBD1 might be the D (5 bases). This CDR3 comprises 14 residues. Germline V gene lookup returns CDR1 SGHDT and CDR2 YYEEEE. Trimming cost V 0 bases and J 7 bases, with 13 bases left between them. CDR3 residues: CASSLAHRRGGYTF. CDR3 nucleotide sequence: TGTGCCAGCAGCTTGGCCCACCGGAGGGGTGGCTACACCTTC.

This chain connects TRBV5-4 to TRBJ1-1; D gene unclear. V lost 0 bases and J 7 bases, leaving 13 bases between the germline ends. The CDR3 consists of 14 residues. Germline V lookup: CDR1 SGHNT, CDR2 YYREEE (reference sequence). The CDR3 region has the DNA TGTGCCAGCAGCTTGGAGGTCGGGAAAAATGAAGCTTTCTTT. Translated: CASSLEVGKNEAFF.

The table lists this clone with a count of one. This chain joins TRBV5-1 and TRBJ2-3, with D possibly matching TRBD1 (6 bases). Deletions cut 4 bases from V and 4 bases from J, with 13 bases between. CDR1 SGHRS and CDR2 YFSETQ come from the germline V gene. The CDR3 spans 14 residues. The CDR3 region is CASSLQGTADTQYF. CDR3 DNA: TGCGCCAGCAGCCTACAGGGAACGGCAGATACGCAGTATTTT.

The chain joins TRBV4-2 to TRBJ2-5; 8 bases fit TRBD2. The J segment lost 5 bases and the V segment lost 4 bases, leaving 12 bases of the junction unmatched. CDR3 length: 16 amino acids. Germline V lookup: CDR1 LGHNA, CDR2 YNFKEQ. The CDR3 spells CASSPRGGHGTETQYF. The CDR3 nucleotides read TGTGCCAGCAGCCCCCGGGGGGGACACGGGACTGAGACCCAGTACTTC.

Of note for this clone: A junction boundary mismatches the germline segment, possibly from a read error. The rearrangement uses TRBV7-2 and TRBJ2-7; perhaps TRBD1 as D (5 bases). Germline V gives CDR1 SGHTA, CDR2 FQGNSA. The CDR3 contains 15 residues. The CDR3 here is CASTLKFAGLHEQYF. CDR3 DNA: TGTGCCAGCACCTTAAAATTTGCAGGGCTCCACGAGCAGTACTTC.

This clone was counted a few times. This chain joins TRBV19 and TRBJ1-2; D uncertain. CDR3 length equals 13 residues. Looked up from germline, CDR1 is LNHDA and CDR2 is SQIVND (reference sequence). V was pared by 6 bases and J by 5 bases, with 13 bases between. The CDR3: CASSADTLYGYTF. CDR3 sequence (DNA): TGTGCCAGTAGCGCGGATACCTTATATGGCTACACCTTC.

This chain links TRBV5-1 with TRBJ1-6, with 12 positions matching TRBD1. V trimming: 4 bases; J trimming: 0 bases; junction bases outside the gene matches: 8. The germline gives CDR1 SGHRS, CDR2 YFSETQ. The CDR3 loop spans 19 amino acids. CDR3 protein: CASSTTGQGASSYNSPLHF. CDR3 sequence (DNA): TGCGCCAGCAGCACGACGGGACAGGGGGCGAGCTCCTATAATTCACCCCTCCACTTT.

The chain combines TRBV4-3 with TRBJ1-2, with TRBD1 identical over 7 bases. The V gene end was trimmed by 3 bases and the J gene end by 8 bases; junction bases not matched to a gene: 12. CDR1 and CDR2 from the germline V gene are LGHNA and YSLEER. This CDR3 contains 15 residues. CDR3 sequence: CASSQVQGSRGGYTF. The CDR3 nucleotides read TGCGCCAGCAGCCAGGTACAGGGGAGCCGGGGAGGCTACACCTTC.

This clone was counted a few times. The CDR3 nucleotides are TGCGCCAGCAGCCTGCGGGGGTCTCTTCAAGAGACCCAGTACTTC. Its protein product is CASSLRGSLQETQYF. V gene TRBV5-1 combines with J gene TRBJ2-5, with 7 positions matching TRBD2. The CDR3 consists of 15 residues. J gave up 2 bases and V 4 bases, and 8 bases lay outside the gene matches. The V gene's germline CDR1 is SGHRS and CDR2 YFSETQ.

The rearrangement joins TRBV5-1 to TRBJ2-7, with TRBD1 matching over 8 bases. This CDR3 region has 16 residues. Trimming removed 3 bases from V and 3 bases from J; junction bases left unmatched: 11. The germline V gene encodes CDR1 SGHRS and CDR2 YFSETQ. The CDR3 here is CASSSGARTGGYEQYF. The CDR3 DNA sequence: TGCGCCAGCAGCTCGGGGGCCCGAACAGGGGGCTACGAGCAGTACTTC. Supplemented by reference TRBV5-1 and TRBJ2-7, the full variable domain reads KAGVTQTPRYLIKTRGQQVTLSCSPISGHRSVSWYQQTPGQGLQFLFEYFSETQRNKGNFPGRFSGRQFSNSRSEMNVSTLELGDSALYLCASSSGARTGGYEQYFGPGTRLTVT.

The J gene is TRBJ2-5, the V gene TRBV4-2, with a possible D match to TRBD2 (7 bases). The V gene lost 2 bases and the J gene lost 4 bases, with 17 bases spanning the gap. Germline CDR1 reads LGHNA; CDR2 reads YNFKEQ. The CDR3 is 16 residues long. The chain's CDR3 is CASSQWGREIGETQYF. CDR3 nucleotide sequence: TGTGCCAGCAGCCAATGGGGGCGGGAGATCGGAGAGACCCAGTACTTC.

The rearrangement links TRBV5-1 to TRBJ2-5; a weak D match, TRBD2 (6 bases). The V and J ends lost 4 bases and 2 bases respectively, with 21 bases between them. This CDR3 contains 17 residues. The V gene's germline CDR1 is SGHRS and CDR2 YFSETQ. DNA of the CDR3: TGCGCCAGCAGCAACGGAGGGCAGGGCCAAGTTCAAGAGACCCAGTACTTC. Translation: CASSNGGQGQVQETQYF.

The chain couples TRBV9 to TRBJ2-7, with TRBD1 matching over 8 bases. Germline V gene lookup returns CDR1 SGDLS and CDR2 YYNGEE. The CDR3 runs to 15 residues. With 2 bases clipped from V and 5 bases from J, the junction kept 9 bases outside the gene matches. The CDR3, as DNA: TGTGCCAGCAGCGTTGACCCCGGGACAGGCAACGAGCAGTACTTC. The encoded protein is CASSVDPGTGNEQYF.

V and J are TRBV19 and TRBJ1-5; D unresolved. Germline V gives CDR1 LNHDA, CDR2 SQIVND (reference sequence). V was shortened by 5 bases and J by 0 bases, with 17 bases between the two germline ends. The CDR3 totals 17 residues. The CDR3 reads CASSAPPARISNQPQHF. The CDR3 coding sequence is TGTGCCAGTAGTGCGCCCCCGGCCAGGATTAGCAATCAGCCCCAGCATTTT.

The rearrangement joins TRBV4-2 to TRBJ2-3; 9 bases map to TRBD2. Germline V lookup: CDR1 LGHNA, CDR2 YNFKEQ. The CDR3 length is 17 residues. Unmatched junction bases numbered 10, after V lost 4 bases and J lost 2 bases. CDR3 in amino acids: CASSPYGAGGNTDTQYF. The CDR3 DNA is TGTGCCAGCAGCCCCTATGGTGCGGGGGGGAACACAGATACGCAGTATTTT.

J is TRBJ2-7 and V is TRBV5-1; 10 positions match TRBD2. The CDR3 runs to 18 residues. CDR1 and CDR2 from the germline V gene are SGHRS and YFSETQ. Germline trimming cut 0 bases from V and 3 bases from J; bases unmatched to any gene: 12. CDR3 protein: CASSLAPSGGEMFYEQYF. As DNA, the CDR3 is TGCGCCAGCAGCTTGGCACCGAGCGGGGGGGAGATGTTCTACGAGCAGTACTTC.

This clone was observed a few times. V and J are TRBV5-5 and TRBJ2-2, with D perhaps matching TRBD1 (5 bases). V was pared by 0 bases and J by 3 bases, with 9 bases between. CDR1 is SGHKS and CDR2 is YYEKEE in the germline V gene (reference sequence). The CDR3 runs 15 residues. The chain's CDR3 is CASSLAGIDTGELFF. The CDR3 DNA sequence: TGTGCCAGCAGCTTGGCAGGGATTGACACCGGGGAGCTGTTTTTT.

This clone appeared a few times. The chain is built from TRBV7-2 and TRBJ2-7; D gene uncertain. This CDR3 is 13 amino acids long. V was shortened by 1 base and J by 6 bases, with 10 bases between the two germline ends. Germline V lookup: CDR1 SGHTA, CDR2 FQGNSA. CDR3 region: CASSLGSEREQYF. CDR3 nucleotide sequence: TGTGCCAGCAGCTTAGGTTCTGAGCGCGAGCAGTACTTC.

In its sample, this clone was seen once. J is TRBJ1-1 and V is TRBV6-5; the D gene is possibly TRBD1 (5 bases). Trimming stripped 5 bases from V and 1 base from J, with 14 bases between. The CDR3 has 15 amino acids. Germline CDR1 MNHEY, CDR2 SVGAGI. CDR3 nucleotide sequence: TGTGCCAGCAGTACAAACCCCGACAGGAACACTGAAGCTTTCTTT. Translating it yields CASSTNPDRNTEAFF.